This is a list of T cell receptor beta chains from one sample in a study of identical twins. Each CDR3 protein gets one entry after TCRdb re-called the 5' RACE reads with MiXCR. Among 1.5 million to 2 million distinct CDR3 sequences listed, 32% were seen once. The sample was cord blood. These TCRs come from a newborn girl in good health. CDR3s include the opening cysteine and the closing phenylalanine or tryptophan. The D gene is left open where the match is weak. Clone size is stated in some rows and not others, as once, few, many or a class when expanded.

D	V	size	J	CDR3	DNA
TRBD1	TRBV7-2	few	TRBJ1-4	CASSLRGTGNEKLFF	TGTGCCAGCAGCTTAAGGGGGACAGGGAATGAAAAACTGTTTTTT
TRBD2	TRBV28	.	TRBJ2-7	CASSQWTLGTSGYEQYF	TGTGCCAGCAGTCAATGGACCCTGGGGACTAGCGGGTACGAGCAGTACTTC
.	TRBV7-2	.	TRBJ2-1	CASSLDAGSKQFF	TGTGCCAGCAGCTTAGACGCCGGGAGTAAGCAGTTCTTC
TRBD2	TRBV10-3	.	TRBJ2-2	CAIRRLAGGNTGELFF	TGTGCCATCAGGAGACTAGCGGGAGGGAACACCGGGGAGCTGTTTTTT
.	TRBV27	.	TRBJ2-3	CASSLSARTPDTQYF	TGTGCCAGCAGTTTATCGGCCAGGACCCCCGATACGCAGTATTTT
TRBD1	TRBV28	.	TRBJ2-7	CASSPGTDITSQYF	TGTGCCAGCAGCCCCGGGACAGATATTACGTCGCAGTACTTC
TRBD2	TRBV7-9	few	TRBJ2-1	CASTKSGSSYNEQFF	TGTGCCAGCACCAAGAGCGGGAGCTCCTACAATGAGCAGTTCTTC
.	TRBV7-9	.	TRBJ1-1	CASSLGFGRAPEAFF	TGTGCCAGCAGCTTGGGCTTCGGCAGGGCCCCTGAAGCTTTCTTT
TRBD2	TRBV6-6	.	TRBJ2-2	CASSYSRPSGAGELFF	TGTGCCAGCAGTTACTCGAGGCCTAGCGGGGCCGGGGAGCTGTTTTTT
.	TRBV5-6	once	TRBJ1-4	CASSLKGSWGAEKLFF	TGTGCCAGCAGCTTGAAGGGGTCTTGGGGTGCTGAAAAACTGTTTTTT
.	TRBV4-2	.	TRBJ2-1	CASSQEDSSRNEQFF	TGTGCCAGCAGCCAAGAAGATAGCAGTCGCAATGAGCAGTTCTTC
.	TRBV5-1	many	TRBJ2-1	CASSLDRLTYNEQFF	TGCGCCAGCAGCTTGGACAGGCTAACCTACAATGAGCAGTTCTTC
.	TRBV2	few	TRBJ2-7	CAGAGTLSYEQYF	TGTGCCGGTGCCGGGACACTATCCTACGAGCAGTACTTC
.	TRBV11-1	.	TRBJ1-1	CASSLGGNRNTEAFF	TGTGCCAGCAGCTTGGGAGGGAATCGGAACACTGAAGCTTTCTTT
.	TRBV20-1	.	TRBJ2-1	CSARVYQLWNNEQFF	TGCAGTGCTAGAGTCTATCAACTATGGAACAATGAGCAGTTCTTC
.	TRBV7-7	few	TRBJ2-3	CASSPIAGADTDTQYF	TGTGCTAGCAGCCCCATCGCGGGCGCGGACACAGATACGCAGTATTTT
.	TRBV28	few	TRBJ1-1	CASSGPGTEAFF	TGTGCCAGCAGTGGACCGGGGACTGAAGCTTTCTTT
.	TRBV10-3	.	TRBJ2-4	CAISDWGAKNIQYF	TGTGCCATCAGTGATTGGGGGGCCAAAAACATTCAGTACTTC
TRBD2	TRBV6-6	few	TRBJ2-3	CASRVKRGTTDTQYF	TGTGCCAGCAGGGTGAAGCGGGGGACCACAGATACGCAGTATTTT
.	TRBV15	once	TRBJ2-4	CATNRDPGRAKNIQYF	TGTGCCACCAACAGAGATCCGGGCAGAGCCAAAAACATTCAGTACTTC
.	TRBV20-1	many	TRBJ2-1	CSALGGTYNEQFF	TGCAGTGCTCTGGGTGGCACCTACAATGAGCAGTTCTTC
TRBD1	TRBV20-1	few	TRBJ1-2	CSAPLIGTGFRYGYTF	TGCAGTGCTCCCCTAATCGGGACAGGGTTCCGCTATGGCTACACCTTC
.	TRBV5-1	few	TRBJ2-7	CASSITTKSTYEQYF	TGCGCCAGCAGCATTACGACCAAATCTACTTACGAGCAGTACTTC
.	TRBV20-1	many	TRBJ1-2	CSAREDGLSYGYTF	TGCAGTGCTCGAGAGGACGGACTCTCCTATGGCTACACCTTC
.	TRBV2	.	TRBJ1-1	CASMLGTEAFF	TGTGCCAGCATGCTAGGAACTGAAGCTTTCTTT
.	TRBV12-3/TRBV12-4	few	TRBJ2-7	CASGSVRYAAYEQYF	TGTGCCAGCGGCTCTGTCAGGTACGCGGCCTACGAGCAGTACTTC
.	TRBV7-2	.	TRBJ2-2	CASSLVGEAGELFF	TGTGCCAGCAGCTTAGTGGGGGAGGCCGGGGAGCTGTTTTTT
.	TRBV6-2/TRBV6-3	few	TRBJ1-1	CASSYGPGEAFF	TGTGCCAGCAGTTACGGGCCAGGGGAAGCTTTCTTT
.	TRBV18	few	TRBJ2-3	CASSPIQDTDTQYF	TGTGCCAGCTCACCTATCCAGGATACAGACACGCAGTATTTT
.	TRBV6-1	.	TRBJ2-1	CASSEVISSYNEQFF	TGTGCCAGCAGTGAAGTAATTAGCTCCTACAATGAGCAGTTCTTC
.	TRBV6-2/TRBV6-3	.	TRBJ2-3	CASSYSTTPPQDTQYF	TGTGCCAGCAGTTACTCGACTACGCCGCCCCAAGATACGCAGTATTTT
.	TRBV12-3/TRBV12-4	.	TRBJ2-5	CASSLLSGITYNEQYF	TGTGCCAGCAGTTTACTGTCAGGGATTACCTACAATGAGCAGTACTTC
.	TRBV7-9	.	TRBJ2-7	CASSFDLSGRSYEQYF	TGTGCCAGCAGCTTTGACCTTTCGGGACGGTCCTACGAGCAGTACTTC
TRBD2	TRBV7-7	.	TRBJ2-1	CASSLEAGGVNEQFF	TGTGCTAGCAGCTTAGAAGCGGGAGGGGTCAATGAGCAGTTCTTC
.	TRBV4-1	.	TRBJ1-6	CASSQDPWSSYNSPLHF	TGCGCCAGCAGCCAGGACCCCTGGAGCTCCTATAATTCACCCCTCCACTTT